The source of this TCR beta chain is a study of T cells expressing NK-cell markers. About the research overall: Sorted CD3+CD56+NKG2C+, CD3+CD56+NKG2C- and CD3+CD56-NKG2C+ T-cell subsets were beta-chain profiled.

The germline gives CDR1 DFQATT, CDR2 SNEGSKA (reference sequence). The CDR3 totals 17 residues. TCRdb reprocessed the 5' RACE reads, keeping one entry per CDR3 protein, no DNA. The table counts 130,000 to 150,000 distinct CDR3 sequences; 9% to 15% lies in the top ten. The TCR comes from a man aged 18 to 30 in good health. What was sequenced was blood T cells: a sorted CD56 or NKG2C T cell subset, CD4+ or CD8+ T cells, or bulk PBMC T cells (not recorded which). The chain couples TRBV20-1 to TRBJ2-1; checking the TCRdb D call of TRBD2 is not possible without DNA. The CDR3 sequence: CSARTSGTHRNYNEQFF.